Listed here are 26 T cell receptor beta chains from one sample, sequenced in a study of CD8+CD57+ T cells in acquired aplastic anemia. Patients picked for sequencing had shown CD8+CD57+ cell expansion detected by flow cytometry. Genomic DNA provided the template from which TCR beta VDJ and CDR3 profiles were obtained. MiXCR, run by TCRdb on the reads, gives a single entry per CDR3 protein. The data show 100,000 to 150,000 distinct CDR3 sequences, with about 43% seen just once and more than 2.5% held by the top ten. The sequencing input was sorted CD4+, CD8+, or CD8+CD57+ T cells (not recorded which) from PBMCs. These receptors came from a human donor with aplastic anemia.

The table lists this clonotype with many counts. This chain uses TRBV9 with TRBJ2-3; 9 bases match TRBD2. The germline CDR1 and CDR2 sequences are SGDLS and YYNGEE. Trimming removed 2 bases from V and 2 bases from J; junction bases left unmatched: 6. This CDR3 has 16 amino acids. The CDR3 here is CASSVFSGGYTDTQYF. CDR3 in DNA: TGTGCCAGCAGCGTCTTTAGCGGGGGATACACAGATACGCAGTATTTT.

Worth noting for this clonotype: This may come from a read error, since a much larger clone is one base off. Without the conserved terminal phenylalanine or tryptophan, this CDR3 likely stems from a read error. This chain uses TRBV4-1 with TRBJ1-2; possible D gene TRBD1, 6 bases. V was pared by 4 bases and J by 4 bases, with 22 bases between. Germline loops: CDR1 MGHRA, CDR2 YSYEKL. The CDR3 runs to 17 residues. CDR3 residues: CASSLQGGGAISYGYTL. DNA of the CDR3: TGCGCCAGCAGCCTCCAAGGCGGGGGGGCTATTAGCTATGGCTACACCCTC.

This clonotype was counted ten times or more. V usage is TRBV6-5 and J usage is TRBJ1-2; 7 positions agree with TRBD1. This CDR3 spans 14 amino acids. V trimming: 6 bases; J trimming: 4 bases; junction bases outside the gene matches: 8. The germline V gene has CDR1 MNHEY and CDR2 SVGAGI. CDR3 in DNA: TGTGCCAGCAGCTTGGACAGGACCCTCTATGGCTACACCTTC. This gives the protein CASSLDRTLYGYTF.

The table lists this clonotype with a count of one. This chain uses TRBV2 with TRBJ2-2; 8 bases align to TRBD1. V shed 5 bases, J shed 11 bases, and the junction held 10 bases outside the gene matches. CDR1 is SNHLY, CDR2 FYNNEI, per germline. The CDR3 spans 14 residues. CDR3 sequence: CASSTRQGFGELFF. The CDR3 DNA is TGTGCCAGCAGTACCCGACAGGGGTTCGGTGAGCTGTTTTTT.

Ten or more counts support this clonotype. The rearrangement joins TRBV19 to TRBJ2-7; D remains ambiguous. Looked up from germline, CDR1 is LNHDA and CDR2 is SQIVND (reference sequence). This CDR3 comprises 14 residues. V was pared by 10 bases and J by 2 bases, with 18 bases between. The CDR3 protein is CAIPWDIPPYEQYF. The DNA for the CDR3 is TGTGCCATCCCCTGGGATATCCCTCCCTACGAGCAGTACTTC.

The rearrangement joins TRBV20-1 to TRBJ2-5, with D perhaps TRBD1 (7 bases). There are 15 residues in the CDR3. From germline, CDR1 is DFQATT and CDR2 SNEGSKA (reference sequence). The V end was cut by 1 base, the J end by 5 bases, with 17 bases between. The CDR3 loop reads CSARVGTETRETQYF. The CDR3 DNA follows: TGCAGTGCTAGAGTTGGGACAGAGACTAGGGAGACCCAGTACTTC.

This chain connects TRBV6-2 or TRBV6-3 to TRBJ2-3, with 10 bases lining up with TRBD2. The V gene's germline CDR1 is MNHEY and CDR2 SVGEGT. The CDR3 contains 19 residues. J was trimmed by 2 bases and V by 0 bases; bases with no gene match: 11. CDR3 coding DNA: TGTGCCAGCAGTTACTCGTACACGATAGCGGGGGGACACACAGATACGCAGTATTTT. Translating gives CASSYSYTIAGGHTDTQYF.

This clonotype was detected a few times. V gene TRBV27 combines with J gene TRBJ1-3; no clear D. Trimming left V 4 bases short and J 2 bases short, with 12 bases between. The CDR3 totals 15 residues. Germline values: CDR1 MNHEY, CDR2 SMNVEV (reference sequence). The CDR3, as DNA: TGTGCCAGCAGTTCTTTTGCGACCGCTGGAAACACCATATATTTT. Its protein is CASSSFATAGNTIYF.

The rearrangement links TRBV6-1 to TRBJ1-1; D not certain. Germline CDR1 is MNHNS and CDR2 is SASEGT. V was clipped by 2 bases and J by 4 bases, with 5 bases between them. The CDR3 sequence is 12 residues long. The CDR3 region is CASSERFTEAFF. The CDR3 DNA reads as TGTGCCAGCAGTGAACGGTTCACTGAAGCTTTCTTT.

The table lists this clonotype with many counts. V and J are TRBV19 and TRBJ1-3; D gene ambiguous. This CDR3 has 15 residues. V lost 5 bases and J 0 bases, leaving 11 bases between the germline ends. Germline V gene sequence: CDR1 LNHDA, CDR2 SQIVND (reference sequence). The CDR3 DNA follows: TGTGCCAGTAGTCCTGACACGTCCTCTGGAAACACCATATATTTT. It translates to CASSPDTSSGNTIYF.

This clonotype was counted only a few times. A much bigger clone sits one base away, suggesting this may be a read error. The chain uses TRBV7-9 and TRBJ1-1; D ambiguous. CDR1 and CDR2 from the germline V gene are SEHNR and FQNEAQ (reference sequence). This CDR3 has 16 residues. This CDR3 is CASSLSGGRGNTEALF. The CDR3 bases are TGTGCCAGCAGCTTATCAGGAGGCCGAGGGAACACTGAAGCTCTCTTT.

Points on this clonotype: A read error may explain this, as a much larger clone is one base away. The V gene is TRBV7-3, the J gene TRBJ1-2; tentative D call: TRBD1 (5 bases). This CDR3 has 12 amino acids. Trimming shortened V by 5 bases and J by 4 bases, and 8 bases separated the two germline ends. CDR1 is SGHTA and CDR2 is FQGTGA in the germline V gene. The chain's CDR3 is CASSPDSYGYTF. CDR3 sequence (DNA): TGTGCCAGCAGCCCCGACAGCTATGGCTACACCTTC.

This clonotype has ten or more counts. This chain uses TRBV20-1 with TRBJ2-7; 7 positions match TRBD1. This CDR3 has 11 residues. Germline CDR1 DFQATT, CDR2 SNEGSKA (reference sequence). V gave up 6 bases and J gave up 5 bases; unmatched junction bases: 4. CDR3 residues: CSAEGADEQYV. The CDR3 coding sequence is TGCAGTGCCGAGGGGGCTGACGAGCAGTACGTC.

The sample holds many counts of this clonotype. J is TRBJ1-1 and V is TRBV12-3 or TRBV12-4, with a tentative D call TRBD1 (5 bases). The CDR3 is made up of 13 amino acids. V was clipped by 4 bases and J by 1 base, with 7 bases between them. CDR3 sequence reads: CASSWGRNTEAFF. In DNA form, the CDR3 reads TGTGCCAGCAGTTGGGGACGGAACACTGAAGCTTTCTTT.

This clonotype was observed many times. The rearrangement joins TRBV12-3 or TRBV12-4 to TRBJ1-2; D not resolved. The V end lost 0 bases, the J end lost 5 bases, and 13 bases lay between the germline ends. The CDR3 runs to 15 residues. The CDR3 sequence is CASSLAHRIRYGYTF. The CDR3 region has the DNA TGTGCCAGCAGTTTAGCACACCGTATTAGGTATGGCTACACCTTC.

At least ten counts were recorded for this clonotype. The gene calls are TRBV3-1 and TRBJ1-2, with D unresolved. V shed 4 bases and J shed 8 bases, with 11 bases lying between them. The CDR3 covers 12 residues. CDR1 is LGHDT and CDR2 is YNNKEL in the germline V gene (reference sequence). Here the CDR3 reads CASSPPGGGYTF. The CDR3 DNA reads as TGTGCCAGCAGCCCACCGGGAGGCGGCTACACCTTC.

On this clonotype itself: A clone one base away is much larger, so this may be a read error. J is TRBJ2-5 and V is TRBV3-1; the D gene is possibly TRBD1 (6 bases). The V gene's germline CDR1 is LGHDT and CDR2 YNNKEL (reference sequence). The CDR3 spans 13 residues. Trimming shortened V by 0 bases and J by 7 bases, and 9 bases separated the two germline ends. CDR3 bases: TGTGCCAGCAGCCAAGATCTACAGGGGACCCAGTACTTC. Its protein is CASSQDLQGTQYF.

This clonotype was counted ten times or more. V gene TRBV20-1 combines with J gene TRBJ1-3; D remains unclear. This CDR3 spans 16 amino acids. With 0 bases removed from V and 0 bases from J, the gap between germline ends came to 12 bases. Germline V lookup: CDR1 DFQATT, CDR2 SNEGSKA (reference sequence). CDR3 in DNA: TGCAGTGCTAGAGATGGTATCTTGAGCTCTGGAAACACCATATATTTT. Its protein product is CSARDGILSSGNTIYF.

The CDR3 sequence is CASTTPTAPRYNEQFF. Written as DNA, the CDR3 is TGTGCCAGCACAACCCCCACAGCGCCCCGATACAATGAGCAGTTCTTC. V gene TRBV11-2 combines with J gene TRBJ2-1; unclear D gene. The CDR3 extends over 16 amino acids. The V end was cut by 7 bases, the J end by 4 bases, with 20 bases between. Germline CDR1 SGHAT, CDR2 FQNNGV. Full variable domain (outside the CDR3, taken from reference TRBV11-2 and TRBJ2-1): EAGVAQSPRYKIIEKRQSVAFWCNPISGHATLYWYQQILGQGPKLLIQFQNNGVVDDSQLPKDRFSAERLKGVDSTLKIQPAKLEDSAVYLCASTTPTAPRYNEQFFGPGTRLTVL.

J is TRBJ1-1 and V is TRBV15, with D unresolved. The V gene lost 1 base and the J gene lost 3 bases, with 9 bases spanning the gap. CDR1 LNHNV and CDR2 YYDKDF come from the germline V gene (reference sequence). The CDR3 extends over 14 amino acids. The CDR3 is CATSRAQFDTEAFF. As DNA, the CDR3 is TGTGCCACCAGCAGAGCCCAATTCGACACTGAAGCTTTCTTT.

The chain joins TRBV5-6 to TRBJ1-2; D uncertain. Between the trimmed V and J ends, which lost 3 bases and 7 bases, there was a span of 13 bases. The CDR3 is made up of 13 amino acids. Germline values: CDR1 SGHDT, CDR2 YYEEEE. Written as DNA, the CDR3 is TGTGCCAGCAGCTCTCAGAGGATAGGTGGCTACACCTTC. This sequence encodes CASSSQRIGGYTF.

The chain uses TRBV6-5 and TRBJ1-1, with unresolved D. The ends were cut back, 0 bases at V and 5 bases at J, with 13 bases in the middle. CDR3 size: 15 residues. Germline loops: CDR1 MNHEY, CDR2 SVGAGI. The chain's CDR3 is CASSYSSVFETEAFF. Here the CDR3 DNA reads TGTGCCAGCAGTTACTCGAGTGTATTCGAGACTGAAGCTTTCTTT.

At least ten counts were recorded for this clonotype. The V call is TRBV10-1, the J call TRBJ2-5; no reliable D call. The CDR3 extends over 13 amino acids. Per germline, CDR1 WNHNN and CDR2 SYGVQD (reference sequence). V was pared by 4 bases and J by 3 bases, with 9 bases between. The CDR3 reads CASSAGPKETQYF. As DNA, the CDR3 is TGCGCCAGCAGTGCTGGGCCTAAAGAGACCCAGTACTTC.

This clonotype has ten or more counts. CDR3 sequence: CASRTTFGQFSYEQYF. In DNA form, the CDR3 reads TGTGCCAGCAGGACTACGTTCGGACAGTTTTCCTACGAGCAGTACTTC. This chain links TRBV27 with TRBJ2-7; D is possibly TRBD1 (6 bases). The CDR3 contains 16 residues. V was trimmed by 6 bases and J by 1 base, leaving 19 bases between them. The V gene's germline CDR1 is MNHEY and CDR2 SMNVEV (reference sequence).

This clonotype has at least ten counts. The chain is built from TRBV9 and TRBJ1-2; D not certain. V was pared by 0 bases and J by 5 bases, with 11 bases between. The germline CDR1 and CDR2 sequences are SGDLS and YYNGEE. The CDR3 contains 14 residues. Written as DNA, the CDR3 is TGTGCCAGCAGCGTAGATGACGGACTGTATGGCTACACCTTC. Translation: CASSVDDGLYGYTF. Full variable domain (outside the CDR3, taken from reference TRBV9 and TRBJ1-2): DSGVTQTPKHLITATGQRVTLRCSPRSGDLSVYWYQQSLDQGLQFLIQYYNGEERAKGNILERFSAQQFPDLHSELNLSSLELGDSALYFCASSVDDGLYGYTFGSGTRLTVV.

CDR3 in DNA: TGCAGCGTCATGGGACAAAGCTATGGCTACACCTTC. It translates to CSVMGQSYGYTF. J is TRBJ1-2 and V is TRBV29-1; D possibly corresponds to TRBD1 (6 bases). The length of the CDR3 is 12 residues. V was trimmed by 6 bases and J by 4 bases, leaving 12 bases between them. The V gene's germline CDR1 is SQVTM and CDR2 ANQGSEA.